Below, one TCR beta chain is given with its context. Its cognate antigen is unknown. The data belong to a study of cytomegalovirus exposure and HLA in healthy donors. Study summary: Researchers previously reported finding fewer than 140 million unique TCR beta sequences from 170 million or so T cells. Points from the study as a whole: Judged likely to be a sequencing artifact was a cluster of highly shared sequence variants. Rarity held for most TCR sequences, but there were some public TCRs that occurred in many donors.

Between the trimmed V and J ends, which lost 3 bases and 4 bases, there was a span of 12 bases. The CDR3 runs to 14 residues. Germline CDR1 is LGHNA and CDR2 is YSLEER. It was with 60 Vbeta and 13 Jbeta primers that the PCR ran. TCRdb's table, derived via immunoSEQ multiplex PCR, lists solely in-frame clones and lacks some. The data show 150,000 to 200,000 clones, with over 70% seen just once and just under 3% held by the top ten. The specimen sequenced was PBMCs. V usage is TRBV4-3 and J usage is TRBJ1-1; D is possibly TRBD1 (5 bases). The clonotype was recovered from a male donor in good health and CMV-seronegative. The chain's CDR3 is CASSHGQGGTEAFF. Here the CDR3 DNA reads TGCGCCAGCAGCCACGGCCAGGGTGGCACTGAAGCTTTCTTT.